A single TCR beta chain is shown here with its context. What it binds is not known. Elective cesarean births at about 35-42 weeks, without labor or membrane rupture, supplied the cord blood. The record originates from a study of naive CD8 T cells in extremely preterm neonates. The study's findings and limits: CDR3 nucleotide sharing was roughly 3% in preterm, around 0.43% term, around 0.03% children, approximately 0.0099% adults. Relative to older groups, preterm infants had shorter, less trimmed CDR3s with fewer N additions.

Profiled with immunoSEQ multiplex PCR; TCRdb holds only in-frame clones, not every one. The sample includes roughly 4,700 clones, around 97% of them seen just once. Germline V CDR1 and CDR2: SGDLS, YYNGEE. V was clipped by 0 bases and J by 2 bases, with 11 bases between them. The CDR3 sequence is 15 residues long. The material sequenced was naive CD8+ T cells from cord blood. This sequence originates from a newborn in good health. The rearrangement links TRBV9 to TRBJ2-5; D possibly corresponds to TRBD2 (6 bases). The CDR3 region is CASSVGAGTQETQYF. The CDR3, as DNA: TGTGCCAGCAGCGTAGGTGCGGGAACTCAAGAGACCCAGTACTTC.